Below, 27 T cell receptor beta chains from the same sample are listed, as sequenced in a study of blood T cell repertoires in COVID-19. Profiled with immunoSEQ multiplex PCR; TCRdb holds only in-frame clones, not every one. The repertoire holds roughly 150,000 clones, with around 80% as singletons. Sequencing was done on a sample of PBMCs or T cells enriched from blood (not recorded which). The source is a man aged 45-65 years who had recovered from COVID-19.

The chain couples TRBV15 to TRBJ1-6; D may be TRBD1 (5 bases). The V end was cut by 3 bases, the J end by 0 bases, with 6 bases between. CDR1 LNHNV and CDR2 YYDKDF come from the germline V gene (reference sequence). The length of the CDR3 is 15 residues. CDR3 bases: TGTGCCACCAGCAGCGACAGCTCCTATAATTCACCCCTCCACTTT. It translates to CATSSDSSYNSPLHF.

The chain employs TRBV5-4 and TRBJ1-1; 7 bases agree with TRBD1. The germline V gene encodes CDR1 SGHNT and CDR2 YYREEE (reference sequence). CDR3 length: 13 residues. V lost 10 bases and J lost 6; bases outside the gene matches: 12. CDR3 sequence reads: CALSTQGLPEAFF. The CDR3 DNA is TGTGCCCTATCGACACAGGGGCTGCCTGAAGCTTTCTTT. Supplemented by reference TRBV5-4 and TRBJ1-1, the full variable domain reads ETGVTQSPTHLIKTRGQQVTLRCSSQSGHNTVSWYQQALGQGPQFIFQYYREEENGRGNFPPRFSGLQFPNYSSELNVNALELDDSALYLCALSTQGLPEAFFGQGTRLTVV.

This clone showed up just once. This chain joins TRBV6-5 and TRBJ2-2, with a tentative D call TRBD1 (6 bases). The ends were cut back, 7 bases at V and 0 bases at J, with 12 bases in the middle. Per germline, CDR1 MNHEY and CDR2 SVGAGI. There are 15 residues in the CDR3. Written as DNA, the CDR3 is TGTGCCAGCACCACCGGGACACCGAACACCGGGGAGCTGTTTTTT. Protein: CASTTGTPNTGELFF.

The chain has TRBV7-2 and TRBJ2-2, with TRBD2 identical over 11 bases. J gave up 4 bases and V 2 bases, and 3 bases lay outside the gene matches. Germline CDR1 and CDR2: SGHTA and FQGNSA. The CDR3 totals 16 residues. The CDR3 DNA reads as TGTGCCAGCAGCTTACTAGGACTAGCGGGCACCGGGGAGCTGTTTTTT. Translated, it gives CASSLLGLAGTGELFF.

The chain is built from TRBV14 and TRBJ1-6, with 8 bases aligning to TRBD1. The CDR3 covers 14 residues. CDR1 is SGHDN, CDR2 FVKESK, per germline. V dropped 1 base and J dropped 10; count of bases not matched to a gene: 3. The CDR3 DNA follows: TGTGCCAGCAGCCAAGGACAGGGGATATCACCCCTCCACTTT. This gives the protein CASSQGQGISPLHF.

This chain links TRBV6-1 with TRBJ2-1; 7 nucleotides align to TRBD1. CDR3 length: 16 residues. The germline CDR1 and CDR2 sequences are MNHNS and SASEGT. V was clipped by 2 bases and J by 4 bases; unmatched bases: 8. CDR3 sequence reads: CASSELLGTVYNEQFF. DNA for the CDR3: TGTGCCAGCAGTGAACTCTTAGGGACAGTATACAATGAGCAGTTCTTC.

The chain has TRBV19 and TRBJ2-7; TRBD1 aligns across 7 bases. CDR3 length: 14 amino acids. CDR1 LNHDA and CDR2 SQIVND come from the germline V gene (reference sequence). V shed 3 bases and J 3 bases; nucleotides not matched to a gene: 5. The CDR3 here is CASSIRGGNYEQYF. CDR3 nucleotides: TGTGCCAGTAGTATTCGAGGGGGCAACTACGAGCAGTACTTC.

The chain is built from TRBV7-9 and TRBJ2-1; a possible D gene is TRBD1 (5 bases). Trimming cost V 5 bases and J 0 bases, with 11 bases left between them. The germline CDR1 and CDR2 sequences are SEHNR and FQNEAQ (reference sequence). The CDR3 sequence is 15 residues long. In DNA form, the CDR3 reads TGTGCCAGCAGCCCCCGACAGATCTCCTACAATGAGCAGTTCTTC. This encodes CASSPRQISYNEQFF.

The J gene is TRBJ2-7, the V gene TRBV5-1; 8 nucleotides align to TRBD1. This CDR3 is built from 13 residues. The ends lost 7 bases at V and 2 bases at J; junction bases unmatched: 5. CDR1 and CDR2 from the germline V gene are SGHRS and YFSETQ. The CDR3 DNA reads as TGCGCCAGCGGCGAGGACAGGGCCTACGAGCAGTACTTC. It encodes CASGEDRAYEQYF. Based on the CDR3 plus reference TRBV5-1 and TRBJ2-7, the full variable domain is KAGVTQTPRYLIKTRGQQVTLSCSPISGHRSVSWYQQTPGQGLQFLFEYFSETQRNKGNFPGRFSGRQFSNSRSEMNVSTLELGDSALYLCASGEDRAYEQYFGPGTRLTVT.

J is TRBJ2-7 and V is TRBV5-1; the match to TRBD1 covers 8 bases. The CDR3 extends over 15 amino acids. V lost 4 bases and J lost 1; bases outside the gene matches: 7. Germline V gene sequence: CDR1 SGHRS, CDR2 YFSETQ. CDR3 protein: CASSQRDRLSYEQYF. The CDR3 nucleotides read TGCGCCAGCAGCCAGAGGGACAGGCTGTCCTACGAGCAGTACTTC.

This rearrangement joins TRBV12-5 to TRBJ1-3; 7 bases line up with TRBD1. Germline CDR1 LGHNT, CDR2 FRNRAP. The J segment lost 2 bases and the V segment lost 9 bases, leaving 1 base of the junction unmatched. CDR3 size: 12 residues. For the CDR3, the DNA is TGTGCTAGCCAGGGGGCTGGAAACACCATATATTTT. Protein product: CASQGAGNTIYF. Full variable domain (remainder filled in from reference TRBV12-5 and TRBJ1-3): DARVTQTPRHKVTEMGQEVTMRCQPILGHNTVFWYRQTMMQGLELLAYFRNRAPLDDSGMPKDRFSAEMPDATLATLKIQPSEPRDSAVYFCASQGAGNTIYFGEGSWLTVV.

J is TRBJ1-3 and V is TRBV2; the match to TRBD1 covers 7 bases. V was pared by 7 bases and J by 2 bases, with 20 bases of the junction left unmatched. The CDR3 spans 19 residues. The V gene's germline CDR1 is SNHLY and CDR2 FYNNEI. The CDR3 is CASKGLVDRAIHPGNTIYF. CDR3 bases: TGTGCCAGCAAGGGTCTGGTTGACAGGGCTATCCATCCTGGAAACACCATATATTTT.

The V and J genes are TRBV7-2 and TRBJ1-4, with D perhaps TRBD1 (6 bases). This CDR3 is built from 15 residues. The V and J ends lost 2 bases and 3 bases respectively, with 10 bases between them. Germline V gives CDR1 SGHTA, CDR2 FQGNSA. CDR3 sequence: CASSLTSGANEKLFF. The CDR3 DNA reads as TGTGCCAGCAGCTTAACATCAGGGGCTAATGAAAAACTGTTTTTT.

The genes are TRBV4-1 and TRBJ2-7; D not certain. There are 14 residues in the CDR3. Germline values: CDR1 MGHRA, CDR2 YSYEKL. Trimming removed 0 bases from V and 2 bases from J, with 8 bases in between. The CDR3 is CASSQDPTPYEQYF. The CDR3 DNA sequence: TGCGCCAGCAGCCAAGATCCTACCCCCTACGAGCAGTACTTC.

The rearrangement uses TRBV5-6 and TRBJ2-5; 8 nucleotides align to TRBD1. The CDR3 has 14 amino acids. V dropped 2 bases and J dropped 1; count of bases not matched to a gene: 1. CDR1 is SGHDT, CDR2 YYEEEE, per germline. The CDR3 nucleotides read TGTGCCAGCAGCTTACAGGGGGGCCAAGAGACCCAGTACTTC. Protein sequence: CASSLQGGQETQYF.

The rearrangement joins TRBV5-6 to TRBJ2-2; D gene uncertain. The CDR3 is 16 residues long. The germline V gene has CDR1 SGHDT and CDR2 YYEEEE. Trimming cost V 1 base and J 0 bases, with 10 bases left between them. Here the CDR3 DNA reads TGTGCCAGCAGCTTGTTAACAGTCGCGAACACCGGGGAGCTGTTTTTT. It yields the protein CASSLLTVANTGELFF. Complete variable domain (other parts from reference TRBV5-6 and TRBJ2-2): DAGVTQSPTHLIKTRGQQVTLRCSPKSGHDTVSWYQQALGQGPQFIFQYYEEEERQRGNFPDRFSGHQFPNYSSELNVNALLLGDSALYLCASSLLTVANTGELFFGEGSRLTVL.

The genes are TRBV14 and TRBJ1-1, with D maybe TRBD1 (5 bases). Germline V gene lookup returns CDR1 SGHDN and CDR2 FVKESK. V was trimmed by 4 bases and J by 1 base, leaving 10 bases between them. This CDR3 has 14 amino acids. In DNA form, the CDR3 reads TGTGCCAGCAGCCCTCAAGGGGAGAACACTGAAGCTTTCTTT. It encodes CASSPQGENTEAFF.

J is TRBJ1-4 and V is TRBV6-5; D uncertain. The length of the CDR3 is 15 residues. Germline assignment: CDR1 MNHEY and CDR2 SVGAGI. Trimming took off 2 bases at V and 5 bases at J, with 12 bases between the two ends. CDR3: CASSYGRRSNEKLFF. CDR3 nucleotides: TGTGCCAGCAGTTACGGTCGGAGATCCAATGAAAAACTGTTTTTT.

This chain connects TRBV10-3 to TRBJ2-7; D perhaps matches TRBD1 (6 bases). Germline CDR1 reads ENHRY; CDR2 reads SYGVKD. This CDR3 has 14 amino acids. V was shortened by 0 bases and J by 5 bases, with 11 bases between the two germline ends. CDR3 bases: TGTGCCATCAGTGAGTCGGTATACAGGGACGAGCAGTACTTC. This encodes CAISESVYRDEQYF.

This clone was seen only once. J is TRBJ2-3 and V is TRBV5-1; the match to TRBD2 covers 8 bases. CDR1 and CDR2 (germline): SGHRS, YFSETQ. The J segment lost 2 bases and the V segment lost 5 bases, leaving 7 bases of the junction unmatched. This CDR3 has 15 residues. CDR3 DNA: TGCGCCAGCAGAAGAGCGGGGGTCTACACAGATACGCAGTATTTT. Protein: CASRRAGVYTDTQYF.

The V call is TRBV27, the J call TRBJ1-2; TRBD1 matches 7 bases. The CDR3 contains 13 residues. Germline lookup yields CDR1 MNHEY and CDR2 SMNVEV (reference sequence). V was clipped by 5 bases and J by 11 bases; unmatched bases: 11. CDR3 residues: CASSQRLGQKYTF. The CDR3 DNA reads TGTGCCAGCAGTCAACGACTGGGACAGAAGTACACCTTC.

This clone was seen once. V gene TRBV29-1 combines with J gene TRBJ1-1; TRBD1 might be the D (6 bases). The length of the CDR3 is 14 residues. The V and J ends lost 6 bases and 0 bases respectively, with 14 bases between them. The germline CDR1 and CDR2 sequences are SQVTM and ANQGSEA. In DNA form, the CDR3 reads TGCAGCGTAACCCCGACAGGCTTGAACACTGAAGCTTTCTTT. Amino acids: CSVTPTGLNTEAFF. Based on the CDR3 plus reference TRBV29-1 and TRBJ1-1, the full variable domain is SAVISQKPSRDICQRGTSLTIQCQVDSQVTMMFWYRQQPGQSLTLIATANQGSEATYESGFVIDKFPISRPNLTFSTLTVSNMSPEDSSIYLCSVTPTGLNTEAFFGQGTRLTVV.

V is TRBV7-2 and J is TRBJ1-5; D is uncertain. Trimming took off 5 bases at V and 2 bases at J, with 10 bases between the two ends. This CDR3 spans 14 amino acids. Germline assignment: CDR1 SGHTA and CDR2 FQGNSA. For the CDR3, the DNA is TGTGCCAGCAGCCCCGGTAGCCGCAATCAGCCCCAGCATTTT. It specifies CASSPGSRNQPQHF.

The chain has TRBV2 and TRBJ2-1, with TRBD1 identical over 8 bases. There are 13 residues in the CDR3. Trimming at V came to 4 bases and at J to 8 bases, leaving 4 bases not matched to a gene. Per the germline V gene, CDR1 is SNHLY and CDR2 is FYNNEI. Here the CDR3 DNA reads TGTGCCAGCAGTGGGACAGGGCTCTATGAGCAGTTCTTC. Protein product: CASSGTGLYEQFF.

J is TRBJ2-7 and V is TRBV7-3; 9 bases fit TRBD1. Germline V CDR1 and CDR2: SGHTA, FQGTGA. The trim removed 5 bases at V and 5 bases at J, leaving 10 bases unmatched. This CDR3 region has 15 residues. CDR3 in amino acids: CASSRTGTGNHEQYF. DNA for the CDR3: TGTGCCAGCAGCCGAACCGGGACAGGGAACCACGAGCAGTACTTC.

The J gene is TRBJ1-2, the V gene TRBV6-5, with a tentative D call TRBD1 (5 bases). Deletions cut 6 bases from V and 6 bases from J, with 14 bases between. Germline V gene lookup returns CDR1 MNHEY and CDR2 SVGAGI. The CDR3 length is 13 residues. The CDR3 DNA reads TGTGCCAGCAGCAACGGGGGTATCAATGGCTACACCTTC. Protein sequence: CASSNGGINGYTF.

The V gene is TRBV5-1, the J gene TRBJ2-1; TRBD2 matches at 7 bases. The CDR3 spans 15 residues. Per the germline V gene, CDR1 is SGHRS and CDR2 is YFSETQ. Germline trimming cut 2 bases from V and 2 bases from J; bases unmatched to any gene: 4. The DNA for the CDR3 is TGCGCCAGCAGCTTACGGCGGGGGACCTACAATGAGCAGTTCTTC. Amino acids: CASSLRRGTYNEQFF.